The 21 T cell receptor beta chains listed next were all sequenced from one sample in a study of blood T cell repertoires in COVID-19. Profiled with immunoSEQ multiplex PCR; TCRdb holds only in-frame clones, not every one. The table includes around 100,000 clones, under 80% detected once. What was sequenced was peripheral blood. These receptors came from a man aged 65-85 years with active or convalescent COVID-19.

This clone was found once. The chain recombines TRBV7-9 with TRBJ2-3; D is possibly TRBD2 (5 bases). Deletions cut 1 base from V and 2 bases from J, with 7 bases between. Germline V gives CDR1 SEHNR, CDR2 FQNEAQ (reference sequence). CDR3 length: 14 amino acids. The CDR3: CASSLERATDTQYF. CDR3 nucleotides: TGTGCCAGCAGCTTAGAGAGGGCCACAGATACGCAGTATTTT.

The chain employs TRBV30 and TRBJ1-1, with D unclear. Germline CDR1 GTSNPN, CDR2 SVGIG (reference sequence). V dropped 2 bases and J dropped 4 bases, with 11 bases sitting between them. The CDR3 consists of 13 residues. DNA of the CDR3: TGTGCCTGGAGTATGCTCTCGGTCACTGAAGCTTTCTTT. It translates to CAWSMLSVTEAFF.

The chain recombines TRBV4-1 with TRBJ2-7; possible D gene TRBD1, 6 bases. V was shortened by 4 bases and J by 2 bases, with 15 bases between the two germline ends. The CDR3 length is 15 residues. From germline, CDR1 is MGHRA and CDR2 YSYEKL. The DNA of the CDR3 is TGCGCCAGCAGCCCGAGAATCGACAGGACCTACGAGCAGTACTTC. The encoded protein is CASSPRIDRTYEQYF.

The rearrangement links TRBV23-1 to TRBJ1-2, with D tentatively TRBD1 (6 bases). TRBV23-1 is an ORF for which the function is uncertain. V gave up 4 bases and J gave up 11 bases, with 8 bases separating them. The CDR3 runs 10 residues. CDR3 in amino acids: CASSPTGYTF. Here the CDR3 DNA reads TGCGCCAGCAGTCCAACAGGGTACACCTTC.

Only one count was recorded for this clone. The chain links TRBV6-4 to TRBJ2-5; TRBD2 matches at 10 bases. Germline loops: CDR1 MRHNA, CDR2 SNTAGT. The CDR3 consists of 19 residues. The J segment lost 0 bases and the V segment lost 1 base, leaving 11 bases of the junction unmatched. The DNA of the CDR3 is TGTGCCAGCAGTGACTGGACGCTAGCGGGGGCCTCGTACCAAGAGACCCAGTACTTC. Amino acids: CASSDWTLAGASYQETQYF.

This chain connects TRBV4-1 to TRBJ1-4; possibly TRBD1 for D (6 bases). Germline V CDR1 and CDR2: MGHRA, YSYEKL. Trimming took 0 bases from V and 4 from J, leaving 12 bases between them. The CDR3 covers 16 residues. This CDR3 is CASSQDQRGGNEKLFF. In nucleotides, the CDR3 is TGCGCCAGCAGCCAAGATCAAAGGGGGGGTAATGAAAAACTGTTTTTT.

V is TRBV30 and J is TRBJ1-3; D ambiguous. The CDR3 has 15 residues. V gave up 0 bases and J gave up 0 bases, with 9 bases separating them. Germline-derived CDR1 and CDR2 are GTSNPN and SVGIG (reference sequence). CDR3 in amino acids: CAWSVGEGSGNTIYF. CDR3 nucleotides: TGTGCCTGGAGTGTTGGCGAGGGCTCTGGAAACACCATATATTTT.

This clone was seen only a few times. The J gene is TRBJ1-2, the V gene TRBV9; weak D call: TRBD1 (6 bases). The CDR3 has 13 residues. CDR1 is SGDLS and CDR2 is YYNGEE in the germline V gene. The ends were cut back, 5 bases at V and 3 bases at J, with 11 bases in the middle. Here the CDR3 DNA reads TGTGCCAGCAGAGGACAGTCCGACTATGGCTACACCTTC. As protein: CASRGQSDYGYTF.

The J gene is TRBJ1-1, the V gene TRBV3-1 (or the pseudogene TRBV3-2), with no clear D. Deletions cut 0 bases from V and 1 base from J, with 6 bases between. This CDR3 contains 14 residues. Looked up from germline, CDR1 is LGHDT and CDR2 is YNNKEL (reference sequence). The chain's CDR3 is CASSQESRNTEAFF. The CDR3 nucleotides are TGTGCCAGCAGCCAAGAGTCCCGGAACACTGAAGCTTTCTTT.

The V gene is TRBV3-1 (or the pseudogene TRBV3-2), the J gene TRBJ1-4; the D gene is possibly TRBD1 (5 bases). Germline lookup yields CDR1 LGHDT and CDR2 YNNKEL (reference sequence). Trimming left V 0 bases short and J 2 bases short, with 7 bases between. The CDR3 contains 15 residues. The CDR3 DNA sequence: TGTGCCAGCAGCCAAGAGGGGCACACTAATGAAAAACTGTTTTTT. Its protein is CASSQEGHTNEKLFF.

The rearrangement uses TRBV5-5 and TRBJ2-3; a weak D match, TRBD1 (7 bases). CDR1 and CDR2 (germline): SGHKS, YYEKEE (reference sequence). The CDR3 is 14 residues long. V lost 0 bases, J lost 5 bases, and 10 bases lay in between. CDR3 in amino acids: CASSLGQGGDTQYF. DNA for the CDR3: TGTGCCAGCAGCTTGGGACAGGGAGGAGATACGCAGTATTTT.

V and J are TRBV11-2 and TRBJ2-1; 15 positions match TRBD2. From germline, CDR1 is SGHAT and CDR2 FQNNGV. The CDR3 length is 16 residues. V shed 4 bases, J shed 9 bases, and the junction held 7 bases outside the gene matches. The CDR3 bases are TGTGCCAGCAGCTCACCGGGACTAGCGGGAGGACTTGAGCAGTTCTTC. It specifies CASSSPGLAGGLEQFF. Together with reference TRBV11-2 and TRBJ2-1, the CDR3 gives the full variable domain: EAGVAQSPRYKIIEKRQSVAFWCNPISGHATLYWYQQILGQGPKLLIQFQNNGVVDDSQLPKDRFSAERLKGVDSTLKIQPAKLEDSAVYLCASSSPGLAGGLEQFFGPGTRLTVL.

The V gene is TRBV12-3 or TRBV12-4, the J gene TRBJ1-1; perhaps TRBD1 as D (5 bases). The CDR3 contains 13 residues. V lost 1 base, J lost 9 bases, and 12 bases lay in between. The CDR3, as DNA: TGTGCCAGCAGTTTAGGGGTAGCAGGGAAAGCTTTCTTT. Protein product: CASSLGVAGKAFF.

The gene calls are TRBV20-1 and TRBJ2-1; tentative D call: TRBD2 (5 bases). Trimming stripped 6 bases from V and 5 bases from J, with 5 bases between. This CDR3 has 10 residues. CDR1 DFQATT and CDR2 SNEGSKA come from the germline V gene (reference sequence). The DNA of the CDR3 is TGCAGTGCCGGGGACAATGAGCAGTTCTTC. This encodes CSAGDNEQFF.

This clone was recorded once. This chain links TRBV9 with TRBJ2-1; 12 nucleotides match TRBD2. Germline CDR1 is SGDLS and CDR2 is YYNGEE. CDR3 length: 17 amino acids. J gave up 3 bases and V 4 bases, and 8 bases lay outside the gene matches. CDR3 amino acids: CASSPRLAGVVYNEQFF. The CDR3 DNA reads as TGTGCCAGCAGCCCTCGACTAGCGGGAGTCGTCTACAATGAGCAGTTCTTC.

The chain is built from TRBV6-5 and TRBJ1-2, with 7 bases identical to TRBD1. The CDR3 has 13 residues. Trimming took 7 bases from V and 7 from J; bases not matched to a gene: 9. In germline, CDR1 is MNHEY, CDR2 SVGAGI. The CDR3 protein is CASIGTARGGYTF. The CDR3 bases are TGTGCCAGCATCGGGACAGCTAGGGGTGGCTACACCTTC.

V and J are TRBV9 and TRBJ2-2, with D maybe TRBD2 (6 bases). The CDR3 loop spans 15 amino acids. Deletions cut 4 bases from V and 4 bases from J, with 14 bases between. CDR1 is SGDLS, CDR2 YYNGEE, per germline. The CDR3 region is CASSPLFGGTGELFF. The CDR3, as DNA: TGTGCCAGCAGCCCACTTTTCGGGGGCACCGGGGAGCTGTTTTTT.

The chain joins TRBV6-1 to TRBJ2-2, with 11 bases lining up with TRBD1. The CDR3 is 17 residues long. Per the germline V gene, CDR1 is MNHNS and CDR2 is SASEGT. Trimming at V came to 4 bases and at J to 7 bases, leaving 11 bases not matched to a gene. CDR3 loop: CASSAKGQGALGGELFF. CDR3 nucleotides: TGTGCCAGCAGTGCCAAAGGACAGGGGGCGCTCGGCGGGGAGCTGTTTTTT.

The V call is TRBV5-4, the J call TRBJ2-7; a possible D gene is TRBD2 (6 bases). CDR1 and CDR2 from the germline V gene are SGHNT and YYREEE (reference sequence). The CDR3 consists of 15 residues. V was shortened by 5 bases and J by 2 bases, with 17 bases between the two germline ends. Here the CDR3 DNA reads TGTGCCAGCAGTCCGGACAAGGGGAGGACCTACGAGCAGTACTTC. The encoded protein is CASSPDKGRTYEQYF. The full variable domain, with the rest looked up from reference TRBV5-4 and TRBJ2-7, is ETGVTQSPTHLIKTRGQQVTLRCSSQSGHNTVSWYQQALGQGPQFIFQYYREEENGRGNFPPRFSGLQFPNYSSELNVNALELDDSALYLCASSPDKGRTYEQYFGPGTRLTVT.

V gene TRBV30 combines with J gene TRBJ2-3; D may be TRBD2 (7 bases). CDR1 and CDR2 (germline): GTSNPN, SVGIG (reference sequence). The CDR3 sequence is 16 residues long. Trimming removed 2 bases at V and 5 bases at J, with 20 bases between. As DNA, the CDR3 is TGTGCCTGGAGTCCCTTCGGGGGGCGGGGAAAAGATACGCAGTATTTT. The encoded protein is CAWSPFGGRGKDTQYF.

The chain uses TRBV7-8 and TRBJ2-5, with 8 bases lining up with TRBD2. The CDR3 loop spans 17 amino acids. The V gene's germline CDR1 is SGHVS and CDR2 FQNEAQ. The J segment lost 1 base and the V segment lost 2 bases, leaving 9 bases of the junction unmatched. The CDR3 region is CASSLRGASGLQETQYF. CDR3 sequence (DNA): TGTGCCAGCAGCTTAAGAGGGGCTAGCGGGCTCCAAGAGACCCAGTACTTC.